A single sample gave rise to the 25 T cell receptor beta chains below, sequenced in a study of post-analysis software for immune sequencing data. These receptors have no known antigen. Study results and limitations: Compared with controls, patients had more of about 5 TRBV segments, including TRBV5-6, TRBV5-1 and TRBV20-1.

TCR beta cDNA libraries included unique molecular identifiers. TCRdb ran MiXCR on the PCR reads and lists one entry per CDR3 protein. Of roughly 600,000 distinct CDR3 sequences in the sample, 44% were seen once. Sequencing used blood. The receptor source for this set is a girl aged 5-17 years with multiple sclerosis.

The chain's CDR3 is CAIASDAYEQYF. CDR3 bases: TGTGCCATCGCTAGCGATGCCTACGAGCAGTACTTC. This rearrangement joins TRBV10-3 to TRBJ2-5; D possibly corresponds to TRBD2 (6 bases). The end of the DNA aligns better with TRBJ2-7, so the J call may be wrong. This CDR3 has 12 amino acids. Germline loops: CDR1 ENHRY, CDR2 SYGVKD.

This chain links TRBV12-3 or TRBV12-4 with TRBJ1-5, with 7 bases lining up with TRBD1. With V trimmed by 5 bases and J by 4 bases, 5 bases remained unmatched. CDR3 length: 14 amino acids. The CDR3 bases are TGTGCCAGCAGTACAAGACAGGGAAATCAGCCCCAGCATTTT. This codes for CASSTRQGNQPQHF.

This clonotype has more than one count but fewer than ten. The genes are TRBV29-1 and TRBJ1-2; 10 nucleotides agree with TRBD1. Germline trimming cut 4 bases from V and 4 bases from J; bases unmatched to any gene: 3. The CDR3 is made up of 13 amino acids. Germline-derived CDR1 and CDR2 are SQVTM and ANQGSEA. The CDR3 loop is CSVAGTGVYGYTF. The DNA for the CDR3 is TGCAGCGTTGCCGGGACAGGGGTCTATGGCTACACCTTC.

This clonotype was seen a few times. The V and J genes are TRBV7-9 and TRBJ1-2; 10 bases fit TRBD1. V was clipped by 4 bases and J by 4 bases; unmatched bases: 6. CDR1 SEHNR and CDR2 FQNEAQ come from the germline V gene (reference sequence). The CDR3 covers 15 residues. The CDR3 DNA reads as TGTGCCAGCAGCTCCCCGGGACAGGGGATCTATGGCTACACCTTC. Its translation is CASSSPGQGIYGYTF.

The J gene is TRBJ2-5, the V gene TRBV5-1; D possibly uses TRBD1 or TRBD2 (6 bases each). This CDR3 is 17 amino acids long. The germline V gene has CDR1 SGHRS and CDR2 YFSETQ. V lost 0 bases to trimming and J lost 4 bases, with 19 bases between them. CDR3 sequence reads: CASSLEWTDGGGETQYF. The DNA for the CDR3 is TGCGCCAGCAGCTTGGAATGGACAGACGGGGGAGGAGAGACCCAGTACTTC.

This chain links TRBV29-1 with TRBJ2-5; maybe TRBD1 (5 bases). The germline V gene encodes CDR1 SQVTM and CDR2 ANQGSEA. The CDR3 sequence is 13 residues long. Trimming cost V 8 bases and J 11 bases, with 24 bases left between them. CDR3 DNA sequence: TGCAGCTCGACCCCGTGGGGCGACAATGAGCAGTACTTC. Translated, it gives CSSTPWGDNEQYF.

The chain combines TRBV6-5 with TRBJ1-4, with D possibly TRBD1 on 6 matching bases. Germline CDR1 reads MNHEY; CDR2 reads SVGAGI. Trimming shortened V by 6 bases and J by 4 bases, and 12 bases separated the two germline ends. The CDR3 contains 14 residues. This CDR3 is CASRQGGLNEKLFF. The CDR3 DNA sequence: TGTGCCAGCAGACAGGGAGGGCTTAATGAAAAACTGTTTTTT.

Only a few counts were recorded for this clonotype. V gene TRBV5-1 combines with J gene TRBJ2-1; D is possibly TRBD1 (8 bases). Germline V lookup: CDR1 SGHRS, CDR2 YFSETQ. CDR3 length: 17 residues. With 1 base removed from V and 3 bases from J, the gap between germline ends came to 17 bases. CDR3 DNA sequence: TGCGCCAGCAGCTTGACAGGGGGGGATCACCACTACAATGAGCAGTTCTTC. This gives the protein CASSLTGGDHHYNEQFF.

V gene TRBV6-1 combines with J gene TRBJ2-5, with 7 bases that match TRBD2. Germline values: CDR1 MNHNS, CDR2 SASEGT. V was pared by 4 bases and J by 4 bases, with 12 bases of the junction left unmatched. The CDR3 spans 16 residues. CDR3 amino acids: CASSALQAGERETQYF. The DNA of the CDR3 is TGTGCCAGCAGTGCCTTACAGGCGGGAGAGCGAGAGACCCAGTACTTC.

V is TRBV4-1 and J is TRBJ2-3, with 10 bases aligning to TRBD2. The CDR3 length is 19 residues. V lost 0 bases and J lost 4; bases outside the gene matches: 13. Germline V CDR1 and CDR2: MGHRA, YSYEKL. CDR3 loop: CASSQEQGQRGGFADTQYF. CDR3 DNA sequence: TGCGCCAGCAGCCAAGAGCAGGGCCAGCGGGGGGGATTCGCAGATACGCAGTATTTT.

This sequence joins TRBV9 and TRBJ2-3; D remains unclear. Germline-derived CDR1 and CDR2 are SGDLS and YYNGEE. With 0 bases removed from V and 6 bases from J, the gap between germline ends came to 11 bases. The CDR3 length is 14 residues. The CDR3, as DNA: TGTGCCAGCAGCGTAGAACAGCCTGGGGATACGCAGTATTTT. Translating it yields CASSVEQPGDTQYF.

This clonotype was picked up one time. One end of the junction does not line up with germline, which may come from a read error. The rearrangement joins TRBV24-1 to TRBJ2-5; the match to TRBD1 covers 7 bases. This CDR3 is 19 amino acids long. The germline gives CDR1 KGHDR, CDR2 SFDVKD. The CDR3 protein is CTTSDQAGTETTQLETQYF. CDR3 nucleotide sequence: TGTACCACCAGTGATCAGGCCGGGACAGAGACTACTCAGTTGGAGACCCAGTACTTC.

This chain joins TRBV5-1 and TRBJ1-2, with 7 bases lining up with TRBD1. The J segment lost 0 bases and the V segment lost 1 base, leaving 9 bases of the junction unmatched. This CDR3 is built from 17 residues. The germline V gene encodes CDR1 SGHRS and CDR2 YFSETQ. The CDR3 bases are TGCGCCAGCAGCTTGCACAGGGGCCCAGCCCCTAACTATGGCTACACCTTC. Translated, it gives CASSLHRGPAPNYGYTF. Full variable domain (rest looked up from reference TRBV5-1 and TRBJ1-2): KAGVTQTPRYLIKTRGQQVTLSCSPISGHRSVSWYQQTPGQGLQFLFEYFSETQRNKGNFPGRFSGRQFSNSRSEMNVSTLELGDSALYLCASSLHRGPAPNYGYTFGSGTRLTVV.

The chain combines TRBV11-3 with TRBJ2-7; D gene unclear. CDR1 and CDR2 (germline): SGHNT, YENEEA. The V and J ends lost 2 bases and 0 bases respectively, with 14 bases between them. The CDR3 has 16 residues. CDR3 DNA: TGTGCCAGCAGCTTACGCGGCGGAGTCAGCTCCTACGAGCAGTACTTC. It is translated as CASSLRGGVSSYEQYF.

The rearrangement uses TRBV5-1 and TRBJ2-7; D might be TRBD2 (5 bases). The CDR3 consists of 14 residues. Trimming removed 2 bases at V and 2 bases at J, with 11 bases between. CDR1 and CDR2 from the germline V gene are SGHRS and YFSETQ. The CDR3: CASSFWQTTYEQYF. CDR3 DNA sequence: TGCGCCAGCAGCTTCTGGCAGACTACCTACGAGCAGTACTTC.

J is TRBJ2-5 and V is TRBV20-1; 10 bases are shared with TRBD2. The J segment lost 3 bases and the V segment lost 6 bases, leaving 1 base of the junction unmatched. Germline loops: CDR1 DFQATT, CDR2 SNEGSKA (reference sequence). CDR3 length equals 12 residues. The CDR3 is CSAGLAEETQYF. CDR3 DNA: TGCAGTGCCGGACTAGCGGAAGAGACCCAGTACTTC.

The V and J genes are TRBV29-1 and TRBJ2-1; D ambiguous. Trimming shortened V by 4 bases and J by 9 bases, and 16 bases separated the two germline ends. Germline V gene lookup returns CDR1 SQVTM and CDR2 ANQGSEA. This CDR3 is built from 13 residues. CDR3 sequence (DNA): TGCAGCGTTGGTTGGCTAAATGCTAGTGAGCAGTTCTTC. As protein: CSVGWLNASEQFF.

This clonotype has just one count. V usage is TRBV15 and J usage is TRBJ2-2; 7 bases fit TRBD1. Germline V CDR1 and CDR2: LNHNV, YYDKDF (reference sequence). The CDR3 is 13 residues long. J was trimmed by 6 bases and V by 8 bases; bases with no gene match: 6. CDR3: CATGQERSGELFF. The CDR3 nucleotides read TGTGCCACCGGACAGGAGAGGTCCGGGGAGCTGTTTTTT.

This clonotype came up a few times. The chain combines TRBV12-3 or TRBV12-4 with TRBJ1-2; D unclear. Trimming took 7 bases from V and 5 from J, leaving 17 bases between them. There are 14 residues in the CDR3. The CDR3 DNA reads TGTGCCAGCACCTCATTTCGGACTGTTTATGGCTACACCTTC. Translating it yields CASTSFRTVYGYTF.

This clonotype came up a few times. The chain is built from TRBV29-1 and TRBJ2-5; 9 bases align to TRBD1. CDR3 length: 15 residues. J was trimmed by 4 bases and V by 0 bases; bases with no gene match: 6. Germline CDR1 is SQVTM and CDR2 is ANQGSEA. CDR3 in DNA: TGCAGCGTTGAAGATCACAGGGGGCGAAGAGAGACCCAGTACTTC. Its protein product is CSVEDHRGRRETQYF.

The chain carries TRBV12-3 or TRBV12-4 and TRBJ2-3; D is uncertain. The CDR3 runs 14 residues. V shed 3 bases and J shed 2 bases, with 9 bases lying between them. CDR3 in amino acids: CASSFIGVTDTQYF. The DNA for the CDR3 is TGTGCCAGCAGTTTTATTGGGGTCACAGATACGCAGTATTTT.

This clonotype turned up a few times. This chain links TRBV20-1 with TRBJ2-7, with 7 bases lining up with TRBD1. The CDR3 is made up of 13 amino acids. Trimming took 5 bases from V and 2 from J; bases not matched to a gene: 6. CDR1 is DFQATT and CDR2 is SNEGSKA in the germline V gene (reference sequence). The CDR3 sequence: CSAQRDSPYEQYF. The CDR3 bases are TGCAGTGCTCAAAGGGACAGCCCCTACGAGCAGTACTTC.

The gene calls are TRBV6-5 and TRBJ1-1; 8 nucleotides line up with TRBD1. Trimming at V came to 4 bases and at J to 1 base, leaving 2 bases not matched to a gene. Looked up from germline, CDR1 is MNHEY and CDR2 is SVGAGI. This CDR3 is 14 amino acids long. The CDR3 bases are TGTGCCAGCAGTTGGGACAGGAAGAACACTGAAGCTTTCTTT. It codes for CASSWDRKNTEAFF.

V and J are TRBV6-1 and TRBJ2-5, with D possibly matching TRBD1 (6 bases). Germline CDR1 reads MNHNS; CDR2 reads SASEGT. CDR3 length: 14 amino acids. V lost 5 bases, J lost 5 bases, and 15 bases lay in between. The DNA for the CDR3 is TGTGCCAGCAGTATGTGGGGGCGCGGGGAGACCCAGTACTTC. Translating it yields CASSMWGRGETQYF.

The genes are TRBV10-2 and TRBJ2-5, with D unclear. With 0 bases removed from V and 5 bases from J, the gap between germline ends came to 4 bases. CDR1 is WSHSY and CDR2 is SAAADI in the germline V gene. The CDR3 consists of 12 residues. CDR3 DNA: TGCGCCAGCAGTGAGTCGTTGGAGACCCAGTACTTC. Its protein is CASSESLETQYF.